Sequencing of this TCR beta chain was carried out in a study of neurological immune-mediated disorders. General study results and limits: HTLV-1-associated myelopathy showed the most TCR clonal expansion; multiple sclerosis the least, below healthy controls.

The cDNA came from 5'RACE, which used 10-nucleotide random UMIs. Over 170 million TCR-beta sequences (from 15-18 subjects) were yielded by each sequencing run. TCRdb itself ran the 5' RACE reads through MiXCR, one entry per CDR3 protein. Of approximately 89,000 distinct CDR3 sequences in the sample, 13% were seen once. As concerns this clonotype: What it binds is not known.

Time point indicated: longitudinal time-point 2. Source material was 2 million unsorted PBMCs, stored at -80 °C in RNAlater. V dropped 4 bases and J dropped 6 bases, with 9 bases sitting between them. Germline V gene data show CDR1 as SGHRS and CDR2 as YFSETQ. This CDR3 contains 12 residues. The chain couples TRBV5-1 to TRBJ2-3; D unresolved. Input material: PBMCs. This sequence was found in a female donor with HTLV-1-associated myelopathy (HAM/TSP). CDR3 nucleotides: TGCGCCAGCAGCCCCGCCCGGGATACGCAGTATTTT. Translating it yields CASSPARDTQYF.